This TCR beta chain was observed in a study of Ad26.COV2.S vaccination and SARS-CoV-2 variants. Study overall: The study gave Ad26.COV2.S intramuscularly, once or twice 56 days apart.

Points on this clone: Its antigen is unidentified.

Germline loops: CDR1 LGHDT, CDR2 YNNKEL (reference sequence). The CDR3 has 12 amino acids. Between the trimmed V and J ends, which lost 0 bases and 5 bases, there was a span of 3 bases. The sample's treatment: 15 to 20 received Ad26.COV2.S at low or high dose, single or two shots; about five received placebo; per-sample allocation not given. Sampling happened 63 days after the first vaccine or placebo injection. Donor was an adult aged 18-55 years in Boston. The study used a vaccine consisting of an Ad26 vector that expressed Wuhan-strain SARS-CoV-2 spike. Broader study findings: An underestimation of total T cell responses may have resulted from the TCR breadth and depth analyses.

Clones were sequenced by immunoSEQ multiplex PCR, and TCRdb holds only the in-frame ones, with some missing. The data show fewer than 600,000 clones, with nearly 90% seen just once and under 2% held by the top ten. The chain carries TRBV3-1 (or the pseudogene TRBV3-2) and TRBJ2-3; no definite D call. The input for sequencing was peripheral blood, taken in a trial of Ad26.COV2.S vaccine versus placebo. This receptor was identified in a person aged 18 to 59 who received the Ad26.COV2.S COVID-19 vaccine or a placebo. This CDR3 is CASSQDLDTQYF. In DNA form, the CDR3 reads TGTGCCAGCAGCCAAGACTTAGATACGCAGTATTTT.